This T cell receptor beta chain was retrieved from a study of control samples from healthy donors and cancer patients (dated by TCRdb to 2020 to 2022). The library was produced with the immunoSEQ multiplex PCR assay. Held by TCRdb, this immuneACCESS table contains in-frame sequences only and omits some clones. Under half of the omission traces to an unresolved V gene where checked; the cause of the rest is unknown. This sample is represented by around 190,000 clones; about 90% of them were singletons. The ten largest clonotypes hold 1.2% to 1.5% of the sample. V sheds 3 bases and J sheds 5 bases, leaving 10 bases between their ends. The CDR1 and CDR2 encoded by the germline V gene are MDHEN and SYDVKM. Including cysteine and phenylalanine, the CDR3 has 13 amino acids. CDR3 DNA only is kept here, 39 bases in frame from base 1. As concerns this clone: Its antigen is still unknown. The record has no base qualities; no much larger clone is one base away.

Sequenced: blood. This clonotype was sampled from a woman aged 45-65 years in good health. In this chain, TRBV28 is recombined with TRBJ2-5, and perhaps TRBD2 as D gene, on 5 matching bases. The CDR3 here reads CASSFSGWETQYF. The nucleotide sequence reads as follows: TGTGCCAGCAGTTTCTCGGGGTGGGAGACCCAGTACTTC.